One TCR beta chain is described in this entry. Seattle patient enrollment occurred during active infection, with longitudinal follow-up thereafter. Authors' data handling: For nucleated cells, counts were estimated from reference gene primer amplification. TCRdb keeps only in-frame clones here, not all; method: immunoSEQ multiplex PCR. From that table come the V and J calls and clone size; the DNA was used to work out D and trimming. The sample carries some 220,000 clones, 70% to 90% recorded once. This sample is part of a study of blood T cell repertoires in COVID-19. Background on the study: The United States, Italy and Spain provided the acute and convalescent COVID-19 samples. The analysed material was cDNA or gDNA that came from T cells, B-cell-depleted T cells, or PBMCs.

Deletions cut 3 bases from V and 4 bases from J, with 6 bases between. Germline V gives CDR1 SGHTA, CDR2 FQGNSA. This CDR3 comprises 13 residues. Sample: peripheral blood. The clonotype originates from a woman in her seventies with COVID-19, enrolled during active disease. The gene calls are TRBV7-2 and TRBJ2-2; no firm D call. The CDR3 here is CASSFHSTGELFF. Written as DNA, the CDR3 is TGTGCCAGCAGCTTTCATAGCACCGGGGAGCTGTTTTTT.